The text below deals with one T cell receptor (beta chain). These data come from a study of blood T cell repertoires in COVID-19. Study as a whole: The origin of the acute and convalescent COVID-19 samples was the United States, Italy and Spain.

Sequencing used immunoSEQ multiplex PCR; TCRdb keeps in-frame clones, though not all of them. The sample yields about 270,000 clones, roughly 83% seen once. Seattle patients were enrolled while actively infected and followed longitudinally. The receptor was isolated from a woman of 80 years or more with COVID-19, enrolled during active disease. Sequencing input: peripheral blood.

CDR3 nucleotide sequence: TGTGCCACCAGTGACCGCGGCCTAGCGGGGGCCAAGACCGGGGAGCTGTTTTTT. Amino acid sequence: CATSDRGLAGAKTGELFF. The chain employs TRBV24-1 and TRBJ2-2, with 10 bases matching TRBD2. V dropped 4 bases and J dropped 5; count of bases not matched to a gene: 12. This CDR3 contains 18 residues. Germline V gene sequence: CDR1 KGHDR, CDR2 SFDVKD.